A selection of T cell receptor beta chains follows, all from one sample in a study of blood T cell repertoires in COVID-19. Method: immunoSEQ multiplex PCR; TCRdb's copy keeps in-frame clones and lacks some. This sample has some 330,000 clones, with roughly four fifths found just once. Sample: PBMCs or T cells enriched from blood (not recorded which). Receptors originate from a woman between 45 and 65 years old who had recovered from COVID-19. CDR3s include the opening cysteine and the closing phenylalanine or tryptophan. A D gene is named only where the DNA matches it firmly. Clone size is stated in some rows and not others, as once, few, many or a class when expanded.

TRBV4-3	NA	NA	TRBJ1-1	TGCGCCAGCAGCCAACAGGGGACCGAAGCTTTCTTT	CASSQQGTEAFF
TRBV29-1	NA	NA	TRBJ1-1	TGCAGCGTTGTTGGGGGCGCGGGCACTGAAGCTTTCTTT	CSVVGGAGTEAFF
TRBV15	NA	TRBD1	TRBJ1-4	TGTGCCACCAGCAGTTGGGACAGCACTAATGAAAAACTGTTTTTT	CATSSWDSTNEKLFF
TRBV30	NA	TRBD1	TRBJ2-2	TGTGCCCGCAGAATCGGGACAGGCGGGGCCGGGGAGCTGTTTTTT	CARRIGTGGAGELFF
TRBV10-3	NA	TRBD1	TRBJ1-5	TGTGCCACCACCAGTTCAGGGGGCAGTCAGCCCCAGCATTTT	CATTSSGGSQPQHF
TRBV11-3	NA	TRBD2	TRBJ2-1	TGTGCCAGCAGCCGGAGGCCCGGGACTAGCGGGAACAATGAGCAGTTCTTC	CASSRRPGTSGNNEQFF
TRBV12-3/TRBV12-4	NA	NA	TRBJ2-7	TGTGCCAGCAGTTTACGGGGGGAGCAGTACTTC	CASSLRGEQYF
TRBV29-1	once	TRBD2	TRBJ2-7	TGCAGCGGATCAGGCGGGAGGACCAACGAGCAGTACTTC	CSGSGGRTNEQYF
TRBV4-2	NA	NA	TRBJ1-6	TGTGCCAGCAGCTCACTAGGGGGGGATAATTCACCCCTCCACTTT	CASSSLGGDNSPLHF
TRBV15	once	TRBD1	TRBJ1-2	TGTGCCACCAGCAGGACAGGGTTCTATGGCTACACCTTC	CATSRTGFYGYTF
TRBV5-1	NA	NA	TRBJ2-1	TGCGCCAGCAGCTTGTCTGGCGGCACCTACAATGAGCAGTTCTTC	CASSLSGGTYNEQFF
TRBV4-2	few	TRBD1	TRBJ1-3	TGTGCCAGCAGCCAAGGACGTTCGCGGGACAGGGTAGGGTCTGGAAACACCATATATTTT	CASSQGRSRDRVGSGNTIYF
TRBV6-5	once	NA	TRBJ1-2	TGTGCCAGCAGTTACTCGTTCCAGGTGGATACCCGTGGCTACACCTTC	CASSYSFQVDTRGYTF
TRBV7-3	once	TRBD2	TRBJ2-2	TGTGCCAGCAGCTTACTAGCGGGAGTGTCGAACACCGGGGAGCTGTTTTTT	CASSLLAGVSNTGELFF
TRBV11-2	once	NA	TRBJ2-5	TGTGCCAGCAACAATTCCCCGGGCGGTGGAGGAGAGACCCAGTACTTC	CASNNSPGGGGETQYF
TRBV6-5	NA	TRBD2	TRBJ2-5	TGTGCCAGCATTGGACTAGCGGGAAGGGAGACCCAGTACTTC	CASIGLAGRETQYF
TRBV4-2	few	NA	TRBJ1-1	TGTGCCAGCTTGGACAGCCTGAACACTGAAGCTTTCTTT	CASLDSLNTEAFF
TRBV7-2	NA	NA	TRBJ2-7	TGTGCCAGCAGCTCAGAACCCTACGAGCAGTACTTC	CASSSEPYEQYF
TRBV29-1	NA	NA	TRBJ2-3	TGCAGCGTTGTTGGGGGGACAGATACGCAGTATTTT	CSVVGGTDTQYF
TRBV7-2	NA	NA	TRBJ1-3	TGTGCCAGCAGCTTAGGGCGGGGGCCTGGAAACACCATATATTTT	CASSLGRGPGNTIYF
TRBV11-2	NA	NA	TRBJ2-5	TGTGCCAGCAGCTTAGCGACAGGCCAAGAGACCCAGTACTTC	CASSLATGQETQYF
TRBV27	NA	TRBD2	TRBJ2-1	TGTGCCAGCAGTTTATCCAGCGGGGGGGCCCACATGAAAGACGGTGAGCAGTTCTTC	CASSLSSGGAHMKDGEQFF
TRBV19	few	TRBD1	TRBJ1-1	TGTGCCAGTAGTTTGGGACAGGGGATGAACACTGAAGCTTTCTTT	CASSLGQGMNTEAFF
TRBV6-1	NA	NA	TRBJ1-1	TGTGCCAGCAGTGAAGTTATGGGAGCGAACACTGAAGCTTTCTTT	CASSEVMGANTEAFF
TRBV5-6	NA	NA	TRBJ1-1	TGTGCCAGCAGCTTGGCTGGGAGTCGTGAAGCTTTCTTT	CASSLAGSREAFF
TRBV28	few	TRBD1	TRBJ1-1	TGTGCCAGCAGTTTGATTTCGGACAGGAGTTCGCCTTTCTTT	CASSLISDRSSPFF
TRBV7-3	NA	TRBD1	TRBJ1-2	TGTGCCAGCAGCTTAATGGGACAGGGGTCGCCAGGTGGCTACACCTTC	CASSLMGQGSPGGYTF
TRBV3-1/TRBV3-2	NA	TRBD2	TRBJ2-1	TGTGCCAGCAGCTCGACGACTAGCGGGAGAAGGAATGAGCAGTTCTTC	CASSSTTSGRRNEQFF
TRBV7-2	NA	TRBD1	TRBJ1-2	TGTGCCAGCAGCTTAGCACGGCAGGGGGGAGGCTACACCTTC	CASSLARQGGGYTF
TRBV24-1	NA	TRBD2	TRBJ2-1	TGTGCCACCAGTGATGGAACTAGCGGGGGGACTTTCAATGAGCAGTTCTTC	CATSDGTSGGTFNEQFF
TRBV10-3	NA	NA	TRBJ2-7	TGTGCCATCAGTGGCGGGGAGAACAGGAACTACGAGCAGTACTTC	CAISGGENRNYEQYF
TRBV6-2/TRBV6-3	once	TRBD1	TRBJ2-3	TGTGCCAGCAGTATGACAGGGGGCTTCGATACGCAGTATTTT	CASSMTGGFDTQYF
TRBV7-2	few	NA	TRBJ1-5	TGTGCCAGCAGCTTAGGGAGGCCAGAGGGTCTCTATCAGCCCCAGCATTTT	CASSLGRPEGLYQPQHF
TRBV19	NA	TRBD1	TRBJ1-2	TGTGCCAGTAGCATAGACAGGGGGGTCTATGGCTACACCTTC	CASSIDRGVYGYTF
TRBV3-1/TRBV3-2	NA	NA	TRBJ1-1	TGTGCCAGCAGGCGGGTCTCGAACACTGAAGCTTTCTTT	CASRRVSNTEAFF
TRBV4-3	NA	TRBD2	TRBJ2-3	TGCGCCAGCAGCCAAGCTAGCGGGGGGCATGGTACGCAGTATTTT	CASSQASGGHGTQYF
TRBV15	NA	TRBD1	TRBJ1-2	TGTGCCACCAGCAGAGATGGACAGGGCCCTTACTATGGCTACACCTTC	CATSRDGQGPYYGYTF
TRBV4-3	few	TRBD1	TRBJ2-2	TGCGCCAGCAGCCAGGAAGGGACAGGGGTTAACACCGGGGAGCTGTTTTTT	CASSQEGTGVNTGELFF
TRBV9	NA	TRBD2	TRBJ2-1	TGTGCCAGCAGCGCACTAGCGGGAGGGCCCAATGAGCAGTTCTTC	CASSALAGGPNEQFF
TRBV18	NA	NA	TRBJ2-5	TGTGCCAGCTCACCGGAGGCTCGAGAGACCCAGTACTTC	CASSPEARETQYF
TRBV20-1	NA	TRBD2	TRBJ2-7	TGCAGTGCTAGTGGGGGACTATCTCTCTACGAGCAGTACTTC	CSASGGLSLYEQYF
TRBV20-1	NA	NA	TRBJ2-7	TGCAGTGCTAGTCGCCCGGGCGAGCAGTACTTC	CSASRPGEQYF
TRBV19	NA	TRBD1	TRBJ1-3	TGTGCCAGTAGTCCTACAGGGGCTGGAAACACCATATATTTT	CASSPTGAGNTIYF
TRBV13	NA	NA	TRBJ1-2	TGTGCCAGCAGCCACGGGTCGAACTATGGCTACACCTTC	CASSHGSNYGYTF
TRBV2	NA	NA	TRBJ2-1	TGTGCCAGCAGTGAAGGGAGGGGGGGTTGGAATGAGCAGTTCTTC	CASSEGRGGWNEQFF
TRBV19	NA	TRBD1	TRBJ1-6	TGTGCCAGCATGCACTGGACGCGGGACAGCTCCTATAATTCACCCCTCCACTTT	CASMHWTRDSSYNSPLHF